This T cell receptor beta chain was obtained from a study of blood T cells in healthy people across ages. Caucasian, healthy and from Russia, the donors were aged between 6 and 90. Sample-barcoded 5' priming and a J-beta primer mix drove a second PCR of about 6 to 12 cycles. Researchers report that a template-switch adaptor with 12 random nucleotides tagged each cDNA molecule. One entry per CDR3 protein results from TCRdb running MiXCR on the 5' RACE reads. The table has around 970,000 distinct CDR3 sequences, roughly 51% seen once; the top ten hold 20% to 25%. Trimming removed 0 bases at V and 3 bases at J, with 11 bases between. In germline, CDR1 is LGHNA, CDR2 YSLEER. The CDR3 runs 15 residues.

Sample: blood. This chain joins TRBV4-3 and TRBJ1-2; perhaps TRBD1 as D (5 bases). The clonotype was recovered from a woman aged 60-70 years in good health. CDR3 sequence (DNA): TGCGCCAGCAGCCAAGATCACGGGGCGCACTATGGCTACACCTTC. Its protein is CASSQDHGAHYGYTF.